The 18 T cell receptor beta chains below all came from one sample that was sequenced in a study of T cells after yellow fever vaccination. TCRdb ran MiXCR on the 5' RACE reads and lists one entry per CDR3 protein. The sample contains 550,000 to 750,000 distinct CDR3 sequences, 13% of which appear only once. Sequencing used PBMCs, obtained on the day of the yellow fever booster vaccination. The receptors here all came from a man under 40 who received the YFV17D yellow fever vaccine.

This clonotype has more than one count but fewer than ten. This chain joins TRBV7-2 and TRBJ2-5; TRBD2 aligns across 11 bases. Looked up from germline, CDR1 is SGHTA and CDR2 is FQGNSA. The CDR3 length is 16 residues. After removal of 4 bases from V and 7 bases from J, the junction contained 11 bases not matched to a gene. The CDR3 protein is CASSSHLLAGDGTQYF. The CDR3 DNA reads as TGTGCCAGCAGCTCTCACCTACTAGCGGGAGATGGGACCCAGTACTTC.

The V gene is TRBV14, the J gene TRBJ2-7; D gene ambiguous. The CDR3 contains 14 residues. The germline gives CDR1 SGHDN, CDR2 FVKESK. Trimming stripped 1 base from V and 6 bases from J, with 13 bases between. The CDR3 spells CASSQVAYVGEQYF. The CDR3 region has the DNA TGTGCCAGCAGCCAAGTAGCCTACGTGGGCGAGCAGTACTTC.

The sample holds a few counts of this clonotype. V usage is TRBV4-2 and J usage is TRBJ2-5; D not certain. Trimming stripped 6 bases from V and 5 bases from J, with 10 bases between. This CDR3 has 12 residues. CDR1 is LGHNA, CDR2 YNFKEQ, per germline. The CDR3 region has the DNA TGTGCCAGCAGGCGGACGGATGAGACCCAGTACTTC. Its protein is CASRRTDETQYF.

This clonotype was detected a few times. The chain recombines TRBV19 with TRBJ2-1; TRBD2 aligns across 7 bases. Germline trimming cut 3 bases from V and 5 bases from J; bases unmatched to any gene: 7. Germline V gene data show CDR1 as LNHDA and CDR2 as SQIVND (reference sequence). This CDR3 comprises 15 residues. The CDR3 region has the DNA TGTGCCAGTAGTATGTCGCGGGAGTGGAACAATGAGCAGTTCTTC. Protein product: CASSMSREWNNEQFF.

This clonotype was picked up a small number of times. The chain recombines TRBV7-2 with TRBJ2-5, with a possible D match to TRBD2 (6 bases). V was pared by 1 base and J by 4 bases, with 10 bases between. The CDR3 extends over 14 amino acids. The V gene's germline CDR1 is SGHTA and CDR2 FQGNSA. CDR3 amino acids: CASSLVARGETQYF. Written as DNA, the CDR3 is TGTGCCAGCAGCTTAGTTGCGCGGGGAGAGACCCAGTACTTC. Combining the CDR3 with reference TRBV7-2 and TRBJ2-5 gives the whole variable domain GAGVSQSPSNKVTEKGKDVELRCDPISGHTALYWYRQSLGQGLEFLIYFQGNSAPDKSGLPSDRFSAERTGGSVSTLTIQRTQQEDSAVYLCASSLVARGETQYFGPGTRLLVL.

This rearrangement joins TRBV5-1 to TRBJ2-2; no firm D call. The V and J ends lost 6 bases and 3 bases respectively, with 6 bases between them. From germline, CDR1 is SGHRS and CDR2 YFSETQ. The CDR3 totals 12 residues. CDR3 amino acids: CASNPDTGELFF. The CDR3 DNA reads TGCGCCAGCAACCCGGACACCGGGGAGCTGTTTTTT.

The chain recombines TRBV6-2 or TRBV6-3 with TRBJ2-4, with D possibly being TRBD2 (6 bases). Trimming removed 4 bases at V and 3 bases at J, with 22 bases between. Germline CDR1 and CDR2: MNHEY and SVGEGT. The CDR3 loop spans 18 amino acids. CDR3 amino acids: CASSSPTEPGLGKNIQYF. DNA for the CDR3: TGTGCCAGCAGTTCCCCTACTGAGCCGGGACTTGGCAAAAACATTCAGTACTTC.

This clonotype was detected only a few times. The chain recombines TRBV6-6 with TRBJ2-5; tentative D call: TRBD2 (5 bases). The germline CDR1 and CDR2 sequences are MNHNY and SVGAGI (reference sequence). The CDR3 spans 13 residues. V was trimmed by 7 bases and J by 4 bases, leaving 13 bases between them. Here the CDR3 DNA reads TGTGCCAGCACCTACCGGGAAGCAGAGACCCAGTACTTC. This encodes CASTYREAETQYF.

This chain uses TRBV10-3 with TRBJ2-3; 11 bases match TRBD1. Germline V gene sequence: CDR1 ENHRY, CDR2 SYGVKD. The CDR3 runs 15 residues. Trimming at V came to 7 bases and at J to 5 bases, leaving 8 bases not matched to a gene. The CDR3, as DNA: TGTGCCATCAAAGGAACGGGACAGGGGGGAGATACGCAGTATTTT. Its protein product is CAIKGTGQGGDTQYF.

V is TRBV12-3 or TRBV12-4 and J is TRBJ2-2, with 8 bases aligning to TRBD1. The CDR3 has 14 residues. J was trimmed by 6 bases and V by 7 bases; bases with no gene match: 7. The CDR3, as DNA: TGTGCCAGCACACCTGCAGGGGGCGCCGGGGAGCTGTTTTTT. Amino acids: CASTPAGGAGELFF.

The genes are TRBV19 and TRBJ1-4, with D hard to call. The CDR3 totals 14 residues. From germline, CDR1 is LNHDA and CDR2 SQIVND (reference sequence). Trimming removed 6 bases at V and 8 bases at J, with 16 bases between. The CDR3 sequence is CASSAPGSGEKLFF. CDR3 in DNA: TGTGCCAGTAGCGCGCCGGGAAGCGGGGAAAAACTGTTTTTT.

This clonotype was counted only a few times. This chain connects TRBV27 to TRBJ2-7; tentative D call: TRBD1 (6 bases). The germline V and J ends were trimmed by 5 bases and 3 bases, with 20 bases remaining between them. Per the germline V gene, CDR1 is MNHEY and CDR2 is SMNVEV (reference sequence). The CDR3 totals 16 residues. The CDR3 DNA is TGTGCCAGCAGTCTCCCACAGGGTCCCCGTGACTACGAGCAGTACTTC. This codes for CASSLPQGPRDYEQYF.

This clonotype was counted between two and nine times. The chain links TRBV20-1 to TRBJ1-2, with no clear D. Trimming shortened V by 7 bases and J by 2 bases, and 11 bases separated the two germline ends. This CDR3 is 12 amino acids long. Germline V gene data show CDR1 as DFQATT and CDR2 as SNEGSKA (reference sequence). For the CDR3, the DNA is TGCAGTGGGAAAGGTACCAACTATGGCTACACCTTC. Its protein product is CSGKGTNYGYTF.

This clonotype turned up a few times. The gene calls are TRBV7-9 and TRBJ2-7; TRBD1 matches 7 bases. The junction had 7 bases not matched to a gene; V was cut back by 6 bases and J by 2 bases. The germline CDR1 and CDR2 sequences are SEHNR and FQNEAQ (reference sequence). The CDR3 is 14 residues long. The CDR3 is CASSWGQNPYEQYF. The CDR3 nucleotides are TGTGCCAGCAGTTGGGGACAGAACCCCTACGAGCAGTACTTC. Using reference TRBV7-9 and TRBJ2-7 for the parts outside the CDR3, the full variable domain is DTGVSQNPRHKITKRGQNVTFRCDPISEHNRLYWYRQTLGQGPEFLTYFQNEAQLEKSRLLSDRFSAERPKGSFSTLEIQRTEQGDSAMYLCASSWGQNPYEQYFGPGTRLTVT.

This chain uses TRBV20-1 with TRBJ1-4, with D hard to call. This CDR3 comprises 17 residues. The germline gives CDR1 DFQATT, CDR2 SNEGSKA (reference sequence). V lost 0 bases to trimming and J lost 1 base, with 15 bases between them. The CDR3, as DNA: TGCAGTGCTAGAGAGCTCATACCGACGGAAACTAATGAAAAACTGTTTTTT. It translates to CSARELIPTETNEKLFF.

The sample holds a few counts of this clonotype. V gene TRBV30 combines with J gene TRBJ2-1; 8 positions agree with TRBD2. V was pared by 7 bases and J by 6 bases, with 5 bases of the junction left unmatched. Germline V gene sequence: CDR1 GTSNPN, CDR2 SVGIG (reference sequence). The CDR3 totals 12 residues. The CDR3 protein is CASSGSLNEQFF. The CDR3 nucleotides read TGTGCCTCAAGCGGGAGTCTCAATGAGCAGTTCTTC.

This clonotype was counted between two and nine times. The CDR3 coding sequence is TGCAGTGCTAGAGATGGGCCCGAGACCCAGTACTTC. As protein: CSARDGPETQYF. This sequence joins TRBV20-1 and TRBJ2-5; D is unclear. Germline assignment: CDR1 DFQATT and CDR2 SNEGSKA (reference sequence). Trimming stripped 0 bases from V and 5 bases from J, with 7 bases between. This CDR3 comprises 12 residues.

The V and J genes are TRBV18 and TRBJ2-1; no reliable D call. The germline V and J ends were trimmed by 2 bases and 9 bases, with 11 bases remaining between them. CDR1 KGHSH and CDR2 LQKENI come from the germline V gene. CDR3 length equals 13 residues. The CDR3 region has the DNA TGTGCCAGCTCACCATTTGAGGAAGGTGAGCAGTTCTTC. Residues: CASSPFEEGEQFF.